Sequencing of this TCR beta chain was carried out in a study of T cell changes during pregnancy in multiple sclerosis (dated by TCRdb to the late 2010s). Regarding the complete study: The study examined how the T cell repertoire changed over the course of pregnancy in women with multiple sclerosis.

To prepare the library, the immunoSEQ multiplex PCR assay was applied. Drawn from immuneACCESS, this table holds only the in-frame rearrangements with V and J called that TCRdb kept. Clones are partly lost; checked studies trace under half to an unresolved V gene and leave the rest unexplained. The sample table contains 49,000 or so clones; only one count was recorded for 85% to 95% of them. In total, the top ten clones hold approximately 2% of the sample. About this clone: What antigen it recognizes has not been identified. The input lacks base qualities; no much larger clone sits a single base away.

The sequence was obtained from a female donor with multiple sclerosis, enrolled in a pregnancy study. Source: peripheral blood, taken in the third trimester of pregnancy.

CDR3 region: CASSHRQGRKSAQHF. The DNA is as follows: TGTGCCAGCAGCCACCGACAGGGACGGAAATCAGCCCAGCATTTT. The sequence joins TRBV4-2 to TRBJ1-5; TRBD1 lines up with 7 middle nucleotides. Looking up the germline V gene yields CDR1 LGHNA and CDR2 YNFKEQ. From V the trimming removes 3 bases and from J it removes 11 bases, while the gene matches leave 13 bases of the junction unaccounted for. Including the terminal cysteine and phenylalanine, the CDR3 comprises 15 residues. Only the CDR3 portion is preserved as DNA: 45 bases, with reading frame beginning at the first base.